A single sample gave rise to the 22 T cell receptor beta chains below, sequenced in a study of patients and donors after allogeneic stem cell transplantation. TCRdb passed the RT-PCR reads through MiXCR, listing each CDR3 protein once. The sample records approximately 200,000 distinct CDR3 sequences, around 40% being singletons. The sample comprised blood, either unsorted or a sorted T cell fraction (not recorded which). These receptors were obtained from a human donor who was either an allogeneic HSCT recipient or a stem cell or donor lymphocyte infusion donor (not recorded which). It is not recorded whose cells these are; they may come from a transplant donor.

Only a few counts were recorded for this clonotype. This chain links TRBV12-3 or TRBV12-4 with TRBJ1-1; TRBD1 might be the D (5 bases). V lost 5 bases and J 0 bases, leaving 16 bases between the germline ends. CDR3 length: 16 residues. This CDR3 reads CASSPQGPGLNTEAFF. CDR3 nucleotide sequence: TGTGCCAGCAGTCCCCAGGGTCCAGGGCTGAACACTGAAGCTTTCTTT.

The table lists this clonotype with a few counts. This sequence joins TRBV6-1 and TRBJ1-1; D gene ambiguous. Germline CDR1 and CDR2: MNHNS and SASEGT. CDR3 length: 13 residues. With 8 bases removed from V and 0 bases from J, the gap between germline ends came to 10 bases. CDR3 in DNA: TGTGCCAGCGTAAGCAGCATGAACACTGAAGCTTTCTTT. It specifies CASVSSMNTEAFF.

The chain employs TRBV18 and TRBJ1-2; TRBD1 agrees at 10 bases. With 2 bases clipped from V and 8 bases from J, the junction kept 8 bases outside the gene matches. The CDR3 loop spans 15 amino acids. The germline V gene has CDR1 KGHSH and CDR2 LQKENI. The CDR3 reads CASSPRTGQGIGYTF. DNA of the CDR3: TGTGCCAGCTCACCAAGAACGGGACAGGGGATAGGCTACACCTTC. Drawing the rest from reference TRBV18 and TRBJ1-2, the complete variable domain is NAGVMQNPRHLVRRRGQEARLRCSPMKGHSHVYWYRQLPEEGLKFMVYLQKENIIDESGMPKERFSAEFPKEGPSILRIQQVVRGDSAAYFCASSPRTGQGIGYTFGSGTRLTVV.

This chain links TRBV4-1 with TRBJ1-4; 8 bases agree with TRBD1. This CDR3 contains 14 residues. Germline CDR1 is MGHRA and CDR2 is YSYEKL. The junction had 8 bases not matched to a gene; V was cut back by 2 bases and J by 12 bases. DNA of the CDR3: TGCGCCAGCAGCCAACCCCGACAGGGGAGGGAACTGTTTTTT. This codes for CASSQPRQGRELFF.

The chain has TRBV30 and TRBJ1-1; TRBD1 matches 7 bases. Unmatched junction bases numbered 9, after V lost 4 bases and J lost 1 base. The CDR3 sequence is 15 residues long. Looked up from germline, CDR1 is GTSNPN and CDR2 is SVGIG (reference sequence). The chain's CDR3 is CAWTIPRDRNTEAFF. For the CDR3, the DNA is TGTGCCTGGACCATACCCCGGGACAGGAACACTGAAGCTTTCTTT. The complete variable domain, with remaining parts taken from reference TRBV30 and TRBJ1-1, reads SQTIHQWPATLVQPVGSPLSLECTVEGTSNPNLYWYRQAAGRGLQLLFYSVGIGQISSEVPQNLSASRPQDRQFILSSKKLLLSDSGFYLCAWTIPRDRNTEAFFGQGTRLTVV.

This clonotype came up a few times. This chain joins TRBV27 and TRBJ1-6; the D is unclear. The V gene's germline CDR1 is MNHEY and CDR2 SMNVEV (reference sequence). The CDR3 totals 15 residues. Trimming removed 3 bases from V and 5 bases from J, with 11 bases in between. The CDR3 protein is CASSFRGKDNSPLHF. The CDR3 DNA sequence: TGTGCCAGCAGTTTTAGAGGGAAGGATAATTCACCCCTCCACTTT.

The chain combines TRBV18 with TRBJ1-2, with TRBD1 identical over 7 bases. V lost 2 bases to trimming and J lost 8 bases; unmatched junction nucleotides: 11. Germline V gene sequence: CDR1 KGHSH, CDR2 LQKENI. This CDR3 has 15 amino acids. The chain's CDR3 is CASSPSANRGYGYTF. CDR3 coding DNA: TGTGCCAGCTCACCATCGGCGAACAGGGGATACGGCTACACCTTC.

The chain uses TRBV27 and TRBJ1-6; D is unclear. From germline, CDR1 is MNHEY and CDR2 SMNVEV (reference sequence). Trimming removed 4 bases from V and 8 bases from J, with 15 bases in between. CDR3 size: 15 residues. The DNA of the CDR3 is TGTGCCAGCAGTTCCCCGGCCCTTAGTTATTCACCCCTCCACTTT. Protein sequence: CASSSPALSYSPLHF.

This clonotype was seen more than once but under ten times. The rearrangement joins TRBV12-3 or TRBV12-4 to TRBJ1-3; D is unresolved. V was cut by 6 bases and J by 0 bases, with 12 bases left in between. The CDR3 is 15 amino acids. The CDR3 DNA is TGTGCCAGCAGCCCGGACGGGATCTCTGGAAACACCATATATTTT. As protein: CASSPDGISGNTIYF.

In DNA form, the CDR3 reads TGTGCCAGCAGTGAACCCAGCTCTAGGTTCTTGGATACGCAGTATTTT. This encodes CASSEPSSRFLDTQYF. The rearrangement links TRBV25-1 to TRBJ2-3; D gene uncertain. Trimming removed 2 bases at V and 6 bases at J, with 18 bases between. The CDR3 is made up of 16 amino acids. CDR1 is MGHDK and CDR2 is SYGVNS in the germline V gene.

The chain employs TRBV12-3 or TRBV12-4 and TRBJ1-1; D unclear. Deletions cut 5 bases from V and 5 bases from J, with 12 bases between. CDR3 size: 13 residues. CDR3 nucleotide sequence: TGTGCCAGCAGTACCTCCGTGAGGACTGAAGCTTTCTTT. Translating gives CASSTSVRTEAFF.

This chain links TRBV5-1 with TRBJ1-1; 10 bases fit TRBD1. The CDR3 spans 14 residues. Germline values: CDR1 SGHRS, CDR2 YFSETQ. V lost 4 bases and J lost 7; bases outside the gene matches: 7. The CDR3 spells CASSVDRGYGEAFF. The DNA for the CDR3 is TGCGCCAGCAGCGTGGACAGGGGGTATGGTGAAGCTTTCTTT.

The chain employs TRBV12-3 or TRBV12-4 and TRBJ1-3, with a weak D call TRBD1 (5 bases). The CDR3 has 11 residues. As DNA, the CDR3 is TGTGCAGCCGAGACAGCCAGCACCATATATTTT. It encodes CAAETASTIYF.

This clonotype showed up just a few times. The chain recombines TRBV28 with TRBJ1-5, with a tentative D call TRBD1 (6 bases). The CDR3 has 15 residues. Trimming took 7 bases from V and 2 from J, leaving 15 bases between them. CDR1 is MDHEN, CDR2 SYDVKM, per germline. CDR3: CASTNREKGNQPQHF. The CDR3 DNA reads TGTGCCAGCACCAACAGGGAGAAGGGCAATCAGCCCCAGCATTTT.

The chain recombines TRBV12-3 or TRBV12-4 with TRBJ1-4, with D unresolved. V lost 3 bases and J lost 8, with 4 bases in between. The CDR3 loop spans 11 amino acids. CDR3 in DNA: TGTGCCAGCAGTTTTAAGGAAAAACTGTTTTTT. Its translation is CASSFKEKLFF.

This clonotype was seen only once. The genes are TRBV5-1 and TRBJ1-1; possible D gene TRBD1, 6 bases. Germline V gives CDR1 SGHRS, CDR2 YFSETQ. CDR3 length: 15 amino acids. Deletions cut 3 bases from V and 1 base from J, with 13 bases between. CDR3 loop: CASSSPTGRNTEAFF. The CDR3 coding sequence is TGCGCCAGCAGCTCCCCGACAGGACGGAACACTGAAGCTTTCTTT. The whole variable domain, remainder taken from reference TRBV5-1 and TRBJ1-1, is KAGVTQTPRYLIKTRGQQVTLSCSPISGHRSVSWYQQTPGQGLQFLFEYFSETQRNKGNFPGRFSGRQFSNSRSEMNVSTLELGDSALYLCASSSPTGRNTEAFFGQGTRLTVV.

The chain carries TRBV7-9 and TRBJ1-5; D call uncertain. The CDR3 is made up of 16 amino acids. The germline CDR1 and CDR2 sequences are SEHNR and FQNEAQ (reference sequence). Trimming stripped 1 base from V and 0 bases from J, with 10 bases between. The CDR3 loop reads CASSLGTAGSNQPQHF. CDR3 coding DNA: TGTGCCAGCAGCTTAGGTACAGCGGGTAGCAATCAGCCCCAGCATTTT.

V usage is TRBV3-1 and J usage is TRBJ2-5; 7 nucleotides match TRBD2. Unmatched junction bases numbered 3, after V lost 1 base and J lost 7 bases. CDR1 is LGHDT, CDR2 YNNKEL, per germline (reference sequence). There are 13 residues in the CDR3. CDR3 nucleotides: TGTGCCAGCAGCCAAGTTAGCGGGCCGACCCAGTACTTC. It yields the protein CASSQVSGPTQYF.

The V gene is TRBV12-3 or TRBV12-4, the J gene TRBJ2-7; 9 bases are a match to TRBD2. The CDR3 is 13 residues long. V shed 8 bases, J shed 2 bases, and the junction held 4 bases outside the gene matches. CDR3 coding DNA: TGTGCCAGCTCTGGACTAGCGCCCTACGAGCAGTACTTC. The encoded protein is CASSGLAPYEQYF.

This clonotype has only a few counts. The CDR3 region is CASSPVPREQFF. The CDR3 bases are TGTGCCAGCTCACCAGTCCCCCGCGAGCAGTTCTTC. The chain recombines TRBV18 with TRBJ2-1; no firm D call. Germline V gene data show CDR1 as KGHSH and CDR2 as LQKENI. V was trimmed by 2 bases and J by 10 bases, leaving 9 bases between them. The CDR3 loop spans 12 amino acids.

This clonotype came up a few times. This CDR3 reads CASSPGGPANEKLFF. The CDR3 DNA follows: TGCGCCAGCAGCCCTGGCGGGCCGGCTAATGAAAAACTGTTTTTT. This chain uses TRBV5-1 with TRBJ1-4; unclear D gene. V was pared by 4 bases and J by 3 bases, with 13 bases between. The CDR3 extends over 15 amino acids. Germline values: CDR1 SGHRS, CDR2 YFSETQ.

This clonotype was counted only a few times. The chain uses TRBV29-1 and TRBJ2-3; D gene uncertain. Germline-derived CDR1 and CDR2 are SQVTM and ANQGSEA. The CDR3 has 13 residues. Trimming left V 2 bases short and J 1 base short, with 7 bases between. The CDR3 coding sequence is TGCAGCGTTGAATCGGCCGGCACAGATACGCAGTATTTT. Translated: CSVESAGTDTQYF.